What follows is one TCR beta chain and its context. The antigen is unknown. The CDR3 totals 15 residues. After removal of 1 base from V and 5 bases from J, the junction contained 8 bases not matched to a gene. CDR1 and CDR2 from the germline V gene are SGHNT and YYREEE (reference sequence). Profiled with immunoSEQ multiplex PCR; TCRdb holds only in-frame clones, not every one. The data show around 70,000 clones, with around 95% seen just once and less than 2% held by the top ten. The record originates from a study of cytomegalovirus exposure and HLA in healthy donors. Study-wide results and caveats: The listing of about 150 TCR beta chains classed them as cytomegalovirus-associated.

J is TRBJ2-7 and V is TRBV5-4; 8 bases agree with TRBD2. Sequencing used PBMCs. The TCR comes from a woman in her late teens or twenties in good health and CMV-seropositive. CDR3 nucleotides: TGTGCCAGCAGCTTGTCGCGGGGGGCTGGTCACGAGCAGTACTTC. Amino acid sequence: CASSLSRGAGHEQYF. Full variable domain (rest looked up from reference TRBV5-4 and TRBJ2-7): ETGVTQSPTHLIKTRGQQVTLRCSSQSGHNTVSWYQQALGQGPQFIFQYYREEENGRGNFPPRFSGLQFPNYSSELNVNALELDDSALYLCASSLSRGAGHEQYFGPGTRLTVT.